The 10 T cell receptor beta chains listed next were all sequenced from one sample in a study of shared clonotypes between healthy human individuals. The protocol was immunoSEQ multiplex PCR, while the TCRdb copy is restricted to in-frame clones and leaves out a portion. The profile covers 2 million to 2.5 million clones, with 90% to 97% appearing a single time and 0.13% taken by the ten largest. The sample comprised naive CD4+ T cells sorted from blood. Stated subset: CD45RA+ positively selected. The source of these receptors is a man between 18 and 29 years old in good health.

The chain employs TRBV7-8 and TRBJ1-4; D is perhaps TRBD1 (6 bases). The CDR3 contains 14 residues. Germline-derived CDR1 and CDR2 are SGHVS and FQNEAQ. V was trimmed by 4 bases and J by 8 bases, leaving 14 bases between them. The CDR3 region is CASSSQGIREKLFF. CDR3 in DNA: TGTGCCAGCAGCTCCCAGGGGATTAGAGAAAAACTGTTTTTT.

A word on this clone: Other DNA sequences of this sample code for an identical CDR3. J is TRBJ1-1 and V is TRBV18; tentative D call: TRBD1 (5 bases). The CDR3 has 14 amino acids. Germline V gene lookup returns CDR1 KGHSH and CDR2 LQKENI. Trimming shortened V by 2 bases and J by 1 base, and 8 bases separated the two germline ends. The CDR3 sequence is CASSPITGNTEAFF. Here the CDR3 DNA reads TGTGCCAGCTCACCAATTACAGGGAACACTGAAGCTTTCTTT. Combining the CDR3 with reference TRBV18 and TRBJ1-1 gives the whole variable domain NAGVMQNPRHLVRRRGQEARLRCSPMKGHSHVYWYRQLPEEGLKFMVYLQKENIIDESGMPKERFSAEFPKEGPSILRIQQVVRGDSAAYFCASSPITGNTEAFFGQGTRLTVV.

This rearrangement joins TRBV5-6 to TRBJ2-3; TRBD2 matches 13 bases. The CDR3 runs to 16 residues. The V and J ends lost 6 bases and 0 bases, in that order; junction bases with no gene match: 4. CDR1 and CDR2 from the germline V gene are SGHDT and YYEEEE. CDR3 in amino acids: CASTGLAGVSTDTQYF. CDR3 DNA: TGTGCCAGCACCGGACTAGCGGGAGTCAGCACAGATACGCAGTATTTT.

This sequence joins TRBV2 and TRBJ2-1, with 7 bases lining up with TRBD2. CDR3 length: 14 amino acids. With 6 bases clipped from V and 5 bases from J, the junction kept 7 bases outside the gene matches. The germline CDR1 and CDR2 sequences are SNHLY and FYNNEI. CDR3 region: CASRPGLSNNEQFF. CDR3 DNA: TGTGCCAGCAGACCGGGACTATCCAACAATGAGCAGTTCTTC. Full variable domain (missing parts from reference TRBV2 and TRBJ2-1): EPEVTQTPSHQVTQMGQEVILRCVPISNHLYFYWYRQILGQKVEFLVSFYNNEISEKSEIFDDQFSVERPDGSNFTLKIRSTKLEDSAMYFCASRPGLSNNEQFFGPGTRLTVL.

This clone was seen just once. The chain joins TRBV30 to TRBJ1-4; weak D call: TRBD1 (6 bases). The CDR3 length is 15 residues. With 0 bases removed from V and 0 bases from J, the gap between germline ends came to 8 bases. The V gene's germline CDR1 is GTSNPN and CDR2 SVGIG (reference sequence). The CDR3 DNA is TGTGCCTGGAGTGTAGGGACACCAACTAATGAAAAACTGTTTTTT. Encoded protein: CAWSVGTPTNEKLFF.

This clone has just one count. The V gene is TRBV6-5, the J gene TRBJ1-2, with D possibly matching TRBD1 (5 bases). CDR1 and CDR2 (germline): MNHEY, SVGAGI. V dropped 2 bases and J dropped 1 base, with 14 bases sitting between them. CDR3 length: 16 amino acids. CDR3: CASSYQGFSVNYGYTF. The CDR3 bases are TGTGCCAGCAGTTACCAGGGTTTCTCGGTTAACTATGGCTACACCTTC.

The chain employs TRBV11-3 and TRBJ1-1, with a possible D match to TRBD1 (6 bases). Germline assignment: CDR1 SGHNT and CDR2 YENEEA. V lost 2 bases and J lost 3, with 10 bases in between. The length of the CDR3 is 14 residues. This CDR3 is CASSLQGQDTEAFF. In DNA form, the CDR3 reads TGTGCCAGCAGCTTACAGGGACAAGACACTGAAGCTTTCTTT.

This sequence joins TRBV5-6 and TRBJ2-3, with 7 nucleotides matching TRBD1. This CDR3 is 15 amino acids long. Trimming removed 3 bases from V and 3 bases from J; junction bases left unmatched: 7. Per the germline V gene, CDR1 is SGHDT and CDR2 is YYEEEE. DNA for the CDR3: TGTGCCAGCAGCTCCGACAGGGTTAGAACAGATACGCAGTATTTT. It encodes CASSSDRVRTDTQYF.

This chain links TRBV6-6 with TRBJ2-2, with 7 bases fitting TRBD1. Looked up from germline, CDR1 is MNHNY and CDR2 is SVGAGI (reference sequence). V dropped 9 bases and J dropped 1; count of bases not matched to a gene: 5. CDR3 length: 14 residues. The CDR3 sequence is CASTTGVNTGELFF. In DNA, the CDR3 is TGTGCCAGTACTACAGGGGTGAACACCGGGGAGCTGTTTTTT.

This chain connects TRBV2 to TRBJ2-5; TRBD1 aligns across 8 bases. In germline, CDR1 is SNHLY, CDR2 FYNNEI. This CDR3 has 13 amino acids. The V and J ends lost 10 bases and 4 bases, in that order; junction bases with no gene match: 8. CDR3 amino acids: CATHSGGAETQYF. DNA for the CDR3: TGTGCCACCCACTCAGGGGGCGCAGAGACCCAGTACTTC.